This T cell receptor beta chain was sequenced during a study of blood T cell repertoires in COVID-19. Study information: PBMCs, B-cell-depleted T cells, or T cells were the source of the cDNA or gDNA that made up the material.

The CDR3 has 14 amino acids. Germline V CDR1 and CDR2: SGHRS, YFSETQ. Trimming removed 1 base from V and 1 base from J, with 8 bases in between. The protocol was immunoSEQ multiplex PCR, while the TCRdb copy is restricted to in-frame clones and leaves out a portion. The sample includes about 180,000 clones, 80% to 90% of them seen just once. Sequencing was done on a sample of PBMCs or T cells enriched from blood (not recorded which). The source is a woman in her forties with acute COVID-19. The rearrangement joins TRBV5-1 to TRBJ1-1; D unresolved. CDR3 protein: CASSLQVANTEAFF. The CDR3 DNA reads TGCGCCAGCAGCTTGCAAGTAGCGAACACTGAAGCTTTCTTT. The full variable domain, rest sourced from reference TRBV5-1 and TRBJ1-1, is KAGVTQTPRYLIKTRGQQVTLSCSPISGHRSVSWYQQTPGQGLQFLFEYFSETQRNKGNFPGRFSGRQFSNSRSEMNVSTLELGDSALYLCASSLQVANTEAFFGQGTRLTVV.